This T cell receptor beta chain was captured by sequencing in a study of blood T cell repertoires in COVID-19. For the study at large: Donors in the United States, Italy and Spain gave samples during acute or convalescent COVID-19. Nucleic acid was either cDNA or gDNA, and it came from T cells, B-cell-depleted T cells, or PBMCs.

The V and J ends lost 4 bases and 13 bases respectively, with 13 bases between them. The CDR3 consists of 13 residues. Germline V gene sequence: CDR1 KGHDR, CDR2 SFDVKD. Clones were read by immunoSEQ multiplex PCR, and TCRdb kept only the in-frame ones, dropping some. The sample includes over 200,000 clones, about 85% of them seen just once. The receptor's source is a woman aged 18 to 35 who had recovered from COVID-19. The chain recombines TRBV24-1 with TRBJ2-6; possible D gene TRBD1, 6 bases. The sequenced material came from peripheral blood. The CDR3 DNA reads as TGTGCCACCAGTGACTCGGGACATAAAGTCCTGACTTTC. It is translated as CATSDSGHKVLTF.